A selection of T cell receptor beta chains follows, all from one sample in a study of spatial heterogeneity in lung cancer. TCRdb passed the 5' RACE reads through MiXCR, listing each CDR3 protein once. Found here are roughly 9,900 distinct CDR3 sequences, about 8.6% of them singletons; the top ten hold roughly a quarter. Material: PBMCs, obtained at surgery. Receptor source: a male donor with early-stage non-small cell lung cancer. The CDR3 runs from the conserved cysteine through the conserved F or W. Fields, in order: J gene, CDR3 length, clone size, D gene, V gene, CDR3 DNA, CDR3 protein. The D gene is left open where the match is weak. The size field is filled for only some rows; it gives once, few, many or a size class.

>TRBJ1-2|17|many|-|TRBV28
TGTGCCAGCAGTCTTATGAGGGATACGAGGGTTCTCTATGGCTACACCTTC
CASSLMRDTRVLYGYTF
>TRBJ2-5|12|many|-|TRBV11-2
TGTGCCAGCAGTCCCTCCGGTTGGACCCAGTACTTC
CASSPSGWTQYF
>TRBJ1-2|15|many|TRBD1|TRBV9
TGTGCCAGCAGCACATGGACAGGGATGGACTATGGCTACACCTTC
CASSTWTGMDYGYTF
>TRBJ2-3|14|many|-|TRBV5-1
TGCGCCAGCAGCTTGGAGGGGGTCGCAGATACGCAGTATTTT
CASSLEGVADTQYF
>TRBJ2-7|13|-|-|TRBV29-1
TGCAGCGTCTCGGGGTCAGGGGCGGTCGAGCAGTACTTC
CSVSGSGAVEQYF
>TRBJ1-5|15|-|-|TRBV5-1
TGCGCCAGCAGCTTGGGACCACAACTAAATCAGCCCCAGCATTTT
CASSLGPQLNQPQHF
>TRBJ2-3|16|medium-sized|TRBD2|TRBV5-4
TGTGCCAGCAGCTTGGCGACTAGCGGGGGCACAGATACGCAGTATTTT
CASSLATSGGTDTQYF
>TRBJ2-5|16|many|TRBD2|TRBV7-2
TGTGCCAGCAGCTTCGGGGTTAGCGGGGGATGGGAGACCCAGTACTTC
CASSFGVSGGWETQYF
>TRBJ2-7|13|-|-|TRBV7-9
TGTGCCAGCAGCGAACTCGTCGGAGAAGAGCAGTACTTC
CASSELVGEEQYF
>TRBJ2-1|16|many|TRBD2|TRBV28
TGTGCCAGCAGTTCGCCGAGAGCGGGGGGAAACAATGAGCAGTTCTTC
CASSSPRAGGNNEQFF
>TRBJ2-7|13|many|-|TRBV7-2
TGTGCCAGCAGCTCCGGGGACTCTCGCCGGCAGTACTTC
CASSSGDSRRQYF
>TRBJ2-7|15|many|-|TRBV20-1
TGCAGTGCTAGAGGGGAGGGGGCGTGGGGCTACGAGCAGTACTTC
CSARGEGAWGYEQYF
>TRBJ2-7|13|many|-|TRBV4-1
TGCGCCAGCAGCCCCACACAGGGTTACGAGCAGTACTTC
CASSPTQGYEQYF
>TRBJ2-5|16|many|-|TRBV7-9
TGTGCCAGCAGCTCACTACCCTTACAGGGTGGAGAGACCCAGTACTTC
CASSSLPLQGGETQYF
>TRBJ2-3|14|many|-|TRBV5-1
TGCGCCAGCAGCTTGTCCCCATACACAGATACGCAGTATTTT
CASSLSPYTDTQYF
>TRBJ1-2|15|many|-|TRBV29-1
TGCAGCGTTGTTGCGGGGTTGGGAGAATCTTTTGGCTACACCTTC
CSVVAGLGESFGYTF
>TRBJ2-7|14|many|-|TRBV7-9
TGTGCCAGCAGCTTAAGACTCAGTGGCTACGAGCAGTACTTC
CASSLRLSGYEQYF
>TRBJ2-5|13|medium-sized|TRBD2|TRBV18
TGTGCCAGCTCAATCGCGGGGGTCGAGACCCAGTACTTC
CASSIAGVETQYF
>TRBJ2-5|13|many|-|TRBV20-1
TGCAGTGCTGACTTGGACACCCAAGAGACCCAGTACTTC
CSADLDTQETQYF
>TRBJ2-7|14|medium-sized|-|TRBV3-1
TGTGCCAGCAGCCATGGGACTGCAGAATACGAGCAGTACTTC
CASSHGTAEYEQYF
>TRBJ2-1|15|-|-|TRBV11-2
TGTGCCAGCAGCCTCTGGGGGACCCCGGCCAATGAGCAGTTCTTC
CASSLWGTPANEQFF
>TRBJ2-5|14|medium-sized|-|TRBV7-2
TGTGCCAGCAGCCCCTCAAGAGGCCAAGAGACCCAGTACTTC
CASSPSRGQETQYF
>TRBJ2-2|15|medium-sized|-|TRBV24-1
TGTGCCACCAGTGATTCCCGTATGGGGACCGGGGAGCTGTTTTTT
CATSDSRMGTGELFF
>TRBJ2-3|15|-|-|TRBV12-3/TRBV12-4
TGTGCCAGCAGTCCACAGGGGCCAGGCGCGGGAACGCAGTATTTT
CASSPQGPGAGTQYF
>TRBJ2-7|12|many|-|TRBV20-1
TGCAGTGCTAGAGGTAGCGTCTACGAGCAGTACTTC
CSARGSVYEQYF
>TRBJ1-1|14|many|TRBD1|TRBV7-9
TGTGCCAGCAGCTCTCAGGGGGATGGCACTGAAGCTTTCTTT
CASSSQGDGTEAFF
>TRBJ2-1|12|few|-|TRBV20-1
TGCAGTGCTAGAGAGGGCAGGGGTGAGCAGTTCTTC
CSAREGRGEQFF
>TRBJ2-3|15|few|TRBD2|TRBV5-1
TGCGCCAGCAGCTTGGTTGCGGGGGGGCGTCAGACGCAGTATTTT
CASSLVAGGRQTQYF
>TRBJ2-1|16|many|TRBD2|TRBV4-1
TGCGCCAGCAGCCAAGAACAGCTAGCGGGGGACAATGAGCAGTTCTTC
CASSQEQLAGDNEQFF
>TRBJ2-3|18|few|TRBD2|TRBV12-3/TRBV12-4
TGTGCCAGCAGTTCCCGTTTCCTAGCGGGGGGGCCCGCAGATACGCAGTATTTT
CASSSRFLAGGPADTQYF
>TRBJ2-7|17|many|TRBD2|TRBV4-3
TGCGCCAGCAGCTCAGAAACAAGGCGGGGGACTCCCTACGAGCAGTACTTC
CASSSETRRGTPYEQYF
>TRBJ2-7|12|many|-|TRBV15
TGTGCCACCAGCAGAGATCGCTACGAGCAGTACTTC
CATSRDRYEQYF
>TRBJ2-1|15|many|TRBD1|TRBV30
TGTGCATCCCACGCGGGGACAGGGGACCTAGATGAGCAGTTCTTC
CASHAGTGDLDEQFF
>TRBJ2-2|13|medium-sized|-|TRBV9
TGTGCCAGCAGCGTAGGGGGTTCCGGGGAGCTGTTTTTT
CASSVGGSGELFF
>TRBJ1-5|18|medium-sized|-|TRBV7-9
TGTGCCAGCAGCTTAGGCCTTGATTCGGGATTGGGGAATCAGCCCCAGCATTTT
CASSLGLDSGLGNQPQHF
>TRBJ2-2|14|many|TRBD1|TRBV19
TGTGCCAGTAGTCCCCCGACAGGGGCCGGGGAGCTGTTTTTT
CASSPPTGAGELFF
>TRBJ1-1|11|many|-|TRBV6-5
TGTGCCAGCAGTGCTGGCTTTGCAGCTTTCTTT
CASSAGFAAFF
>TRBJ1-1|16|-|-|TRBV6-1
TGTGCCAGCAGTGCCCGTTACATTTTGGCAAACACTGAAGCTTTCTTT
CASSARYILANTEAFF
>TRBJ2-5|15|few|TRBD2|TRBV7-2
TGTGCCAGCAGCTTAGGCGGGGGGGCCATAAAGACCCAGTACTTC
CASSLGGGAIKTQYF
>TRBJ2-7|15|medium-sized|-|TRBV3-1
TGTGCCAGCAGCCAAGACTGGGTAGAAGACTACGAGCAGTACTTC
CASSQDWVEDYEQYF
>TRBJ2-6|15|few|-|TRBV7-8
TGTGCCAGCAGCTTAGGGGGCTCTGGGGCCAACGTCCTGACTTTC
CASSLGGSGANVLTF
>TRBJ2-2|16|medium-sized|TRBD1|TRBV7-2
TGTGCCAGCAGCTTACAGGGGGCAGGGGGAGCCGGGGAGCTGTTTTTT
CASSLQGAGGAGELFF
>TRBJ2-5|16|medium-sized|TRBD1|TRBV5-5
TGTGCCAGCAGCTTGGCCAGAGGGACAGCCTTCGAGACCCAGTACTTC
CASSLARGTAFETQYF
>TRBJ2-1|13|many|-|TRBV7-9
TGTGCCAGCAGCTTAGCCCGGTACAATGAGCAGTTCTTC
CASSLARYNEQFF
>TRBJ2-7|12|many|-|TRBV29-1
TGCAGCGTTGCTCGCAGGGACTACGAGCAGTACTTC
CSVARRDYEQYF
>TRBJ2-7|13|-|TRBD1|TRBV7-2
TGTGCCTCACGGACAGGGAGCTCCTACGAGCAGTACTTC
CASRTGSSYEQYF
>TRBJ2-7|12|medium-sized|-|TRBV7-2
TGTGCCAGCAGCTTAGGGTTGCAGGAGCAGTACTTC
CASSLGLQEQYF
>TRBJ2-7|14|medium-sized|-|TRBV7-9
TGTGCCAGCAGCCGACCGGACAGCTCCTACGAGCAGTACTTC
CASSRPDSSYEQYF
>TRBJ1-1|12|medium-sized|-|TRBV29-1
TGCAGCGTTGAAAGGGGGTCAGGTGAAGCTTTCTTT
CSVERGSGEAFF
>TRBJ1-5|15|many|TRBD1|TRBV6-5
TGTGCCAGCAGTCACGGACAGGGAAGCAATCAGCCCCAGCATTTT
CASSHGQGSNQPQHF
>TRBJ2-7|17|-|TRBD2|TRBV6-2/TRBV6-3
TGTGCCAGCAGTTACCCTTCCGCTAGCGGGAGAGTATACGAGCAGTACTTC
CASSYPSASGRVYEQYF
>TRBJ2-3|15|-|TRBD2|TRBV29-1
TGCAGCGTTGCTCGGACTAGCGGGGCCACAGATACGCAGTATTTT
CSVARTSGATDTQYF
>TRBJ2-7|17|medium-sized|-|TRBV6-1
TGTGCCAGCAGTGTCCCTGCCCTGACGGGGTTCTTCTACGAGCAGTACTTC
CASSVPALTGFFYEQYF